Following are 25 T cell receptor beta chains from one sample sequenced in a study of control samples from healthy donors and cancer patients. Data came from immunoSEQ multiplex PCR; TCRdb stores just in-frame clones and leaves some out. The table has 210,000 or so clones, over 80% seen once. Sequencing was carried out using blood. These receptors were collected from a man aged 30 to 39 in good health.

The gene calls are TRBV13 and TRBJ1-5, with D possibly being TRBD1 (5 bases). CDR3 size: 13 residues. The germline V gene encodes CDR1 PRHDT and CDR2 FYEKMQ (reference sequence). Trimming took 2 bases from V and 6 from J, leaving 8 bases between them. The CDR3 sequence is CASSLTRGQPQHF. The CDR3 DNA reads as TGTGCCAGCAGCTTAACTAGGGGTCAGCCCCAGCATTTT.

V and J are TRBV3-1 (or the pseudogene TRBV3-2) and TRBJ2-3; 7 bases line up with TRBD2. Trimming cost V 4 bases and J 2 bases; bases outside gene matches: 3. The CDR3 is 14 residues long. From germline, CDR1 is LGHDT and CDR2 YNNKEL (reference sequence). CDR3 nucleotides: TGTGCCAGCAGCCCGCGGGGGACCACAGATACGCAGTATTTT. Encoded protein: CASSPRGTTDTQYF.

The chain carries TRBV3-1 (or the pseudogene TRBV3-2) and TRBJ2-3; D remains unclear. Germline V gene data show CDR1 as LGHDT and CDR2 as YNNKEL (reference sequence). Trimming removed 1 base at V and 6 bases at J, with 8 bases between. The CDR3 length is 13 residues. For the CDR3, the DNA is TGTGCCAGCAGCCAAGGGAGTTGGGATACGCAGTATTTT. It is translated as CASSQGSWDTQYF.

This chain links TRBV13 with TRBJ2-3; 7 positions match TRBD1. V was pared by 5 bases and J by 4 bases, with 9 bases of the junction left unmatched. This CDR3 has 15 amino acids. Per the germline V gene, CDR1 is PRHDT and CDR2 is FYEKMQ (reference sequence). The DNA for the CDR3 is TGTGCCAGCAGCCCCCGGACAGGATCGGCAGATACGCAGTATTTT. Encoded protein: CASSPRTGSADTQYF.

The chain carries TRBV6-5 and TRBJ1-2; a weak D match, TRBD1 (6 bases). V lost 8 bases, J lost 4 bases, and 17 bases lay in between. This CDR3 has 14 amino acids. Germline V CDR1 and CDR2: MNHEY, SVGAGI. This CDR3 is CASGGGQIFYGYTF. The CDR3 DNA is TGTGCCAGCGGGGGTGGACAGATTTTCTATGGCTACACCTTC.

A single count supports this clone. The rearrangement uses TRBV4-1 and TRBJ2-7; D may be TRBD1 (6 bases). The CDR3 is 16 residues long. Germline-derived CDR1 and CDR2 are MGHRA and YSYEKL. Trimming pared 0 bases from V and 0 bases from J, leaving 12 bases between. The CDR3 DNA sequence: TGCGCCAGCAGCCAAGATACAGGGCTTAGCTCCTACGAGCAGTACTTC. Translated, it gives CASSQDTGLSSYEQYF.

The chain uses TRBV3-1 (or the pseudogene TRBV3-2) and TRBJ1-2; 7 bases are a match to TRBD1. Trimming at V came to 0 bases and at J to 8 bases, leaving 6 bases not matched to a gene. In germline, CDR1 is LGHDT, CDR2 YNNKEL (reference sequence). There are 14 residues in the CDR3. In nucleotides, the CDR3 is TGTGCCAGCAGCCAAGAGGGACAGAGTATGGGCTACACCTTC. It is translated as CASSQEGQSMGYTF.

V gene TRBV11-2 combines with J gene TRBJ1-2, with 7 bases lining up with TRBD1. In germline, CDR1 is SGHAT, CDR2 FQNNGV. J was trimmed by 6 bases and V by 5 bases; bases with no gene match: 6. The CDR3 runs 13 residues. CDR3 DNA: TGTGCCAGCAGCCACGACAGGGCCCATGGCTACACCTTC. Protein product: CASSHDRAHGYTF.

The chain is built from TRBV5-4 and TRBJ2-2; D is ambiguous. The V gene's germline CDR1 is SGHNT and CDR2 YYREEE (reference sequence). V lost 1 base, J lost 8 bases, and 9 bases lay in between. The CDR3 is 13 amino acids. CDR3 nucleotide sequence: TGTGCCAGCAGCTTGTATTCGGCGGGGGAGCTGTTTTTT. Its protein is CASSLYSAGELFF.

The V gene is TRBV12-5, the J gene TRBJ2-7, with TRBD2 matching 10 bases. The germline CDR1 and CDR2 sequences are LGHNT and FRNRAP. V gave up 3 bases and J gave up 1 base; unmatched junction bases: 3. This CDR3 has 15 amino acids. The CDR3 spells CASGLSGGASYEQYF. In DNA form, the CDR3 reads TGTGCTAGTGGTTTAAGCGGGGGGGCGTCCTACGAGCAGTACTTC.

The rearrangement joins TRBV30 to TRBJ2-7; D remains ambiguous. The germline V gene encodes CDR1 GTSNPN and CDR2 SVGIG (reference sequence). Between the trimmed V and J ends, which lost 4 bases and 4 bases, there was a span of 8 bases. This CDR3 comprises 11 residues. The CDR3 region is CAWITAYEQYF. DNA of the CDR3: TGTGCCTGGATAACGGCGTACGAGCAGTACTTC.

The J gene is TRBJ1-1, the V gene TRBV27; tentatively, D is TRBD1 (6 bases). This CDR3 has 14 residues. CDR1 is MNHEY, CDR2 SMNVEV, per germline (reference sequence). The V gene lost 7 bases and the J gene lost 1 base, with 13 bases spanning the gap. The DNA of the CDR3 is TGTGCCAGCACCCCCGGGACACCGAACACTGAAGCTTTCTTT. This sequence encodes CASTPGTPNTEAFF.

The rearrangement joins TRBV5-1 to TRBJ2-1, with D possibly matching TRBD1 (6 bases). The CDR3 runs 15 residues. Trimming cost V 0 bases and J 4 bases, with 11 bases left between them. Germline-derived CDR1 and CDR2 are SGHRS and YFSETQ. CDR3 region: CASSLGQVGYNEQFF. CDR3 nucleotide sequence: TGCGCCAGCAGCTTGGGACAGGTGGGGTACAATGAGCAGTTCTTC.

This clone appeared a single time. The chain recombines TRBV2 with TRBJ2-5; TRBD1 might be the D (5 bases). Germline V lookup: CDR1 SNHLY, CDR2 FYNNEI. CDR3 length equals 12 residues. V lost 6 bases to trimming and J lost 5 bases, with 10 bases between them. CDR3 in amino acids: CASRGQWETQYF. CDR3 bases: TGTGCCAGCAGAGGACAATGGGAGACCCAGTACTTC.

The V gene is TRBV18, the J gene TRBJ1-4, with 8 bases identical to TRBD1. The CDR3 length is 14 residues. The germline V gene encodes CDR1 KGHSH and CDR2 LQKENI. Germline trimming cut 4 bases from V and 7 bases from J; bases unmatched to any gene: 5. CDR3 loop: CASSLTGAGEKLFF. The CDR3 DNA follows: TGTGCCAGCTCACTGACAGGGGCCGGTGAAAAACTGTTTTTT.

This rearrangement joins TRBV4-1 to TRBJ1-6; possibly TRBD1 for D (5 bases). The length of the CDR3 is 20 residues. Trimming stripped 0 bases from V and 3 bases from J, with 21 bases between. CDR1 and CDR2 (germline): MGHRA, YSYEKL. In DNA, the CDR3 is TGCGCCAGCAGCCAAGAAGCAGCAGGTTTGGGGCCCAACTATAATTCACCCCTCCACTTT. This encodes CASSQEAAGLGPNYNSPLHF.

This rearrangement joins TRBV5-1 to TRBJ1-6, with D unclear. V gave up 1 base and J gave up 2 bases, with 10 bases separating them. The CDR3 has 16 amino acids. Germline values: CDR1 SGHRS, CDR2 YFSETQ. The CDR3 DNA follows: TGCGCCAGCAGCTTGAGGCAGTTTGCCTATAATTCACCCCTCCACTTT. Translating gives CASSLRQFAYNSPLHF. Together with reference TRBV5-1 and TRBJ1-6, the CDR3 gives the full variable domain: KAGVTQTPRYLIKTRGQQVTLSCSPISGHRSVSWYQQTPGQGLQFLFEYFSETQRNKGNFPGRFSGRQFSNSRSEMNVSTLELGDSALYLCASSLRQFAYNSPLHFGNGTRLTVT.

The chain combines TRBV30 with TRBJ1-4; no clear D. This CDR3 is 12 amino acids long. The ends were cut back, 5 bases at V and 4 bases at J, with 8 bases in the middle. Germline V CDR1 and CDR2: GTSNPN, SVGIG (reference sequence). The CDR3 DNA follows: TGTGCCTGGTCCCGGGGTAATGAAAAACTGTTTTTT. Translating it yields CAWSRGNEKLFF.

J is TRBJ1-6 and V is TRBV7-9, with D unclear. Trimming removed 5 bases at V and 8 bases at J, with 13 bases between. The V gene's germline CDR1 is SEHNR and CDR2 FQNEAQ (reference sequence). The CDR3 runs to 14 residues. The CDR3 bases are TGTGCCAGCAGCCGGAGTGGTGAAGATTCACCCCTCCACTTT. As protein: CASSRSGEDSPLHF.

The CDR3 is CASASRGGRANSPLHF. The CDR3 DNA is TGTGCCAGCGCCTCTAGAGGCGGACGCGCTAATTCACCCCTCCACTTT. This sequence joins TRBV3-1 (or the pseudogene TRBV3-2) and TRBJ1-6; unclear D gene. The CDR3 loop spans 16 amino acids. Trimming pared 8 bases from V and 6 bases from J, leaving 20 bases between. Germline V gene lookup returns CDR1 LGHDT and CDR2 YNNKEL (reference sequence).

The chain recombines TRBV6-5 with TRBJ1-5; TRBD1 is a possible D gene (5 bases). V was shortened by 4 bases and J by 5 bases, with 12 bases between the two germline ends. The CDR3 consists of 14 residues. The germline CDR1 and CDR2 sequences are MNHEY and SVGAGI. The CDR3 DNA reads TGTGCCAGCAGTTGGGGCCGAGGGCATCAGCCCCAGCATTTT. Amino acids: CASSWGRGHQPQHF.

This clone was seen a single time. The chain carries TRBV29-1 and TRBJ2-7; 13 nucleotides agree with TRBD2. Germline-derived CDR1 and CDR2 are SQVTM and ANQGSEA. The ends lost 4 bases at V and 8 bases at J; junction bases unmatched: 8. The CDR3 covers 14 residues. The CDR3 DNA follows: TGCAGCGTTGCAAAACTAGCGGGGGGGGAGAAGCAGTACTTC. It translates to CSVAKLAGGEKQYF.

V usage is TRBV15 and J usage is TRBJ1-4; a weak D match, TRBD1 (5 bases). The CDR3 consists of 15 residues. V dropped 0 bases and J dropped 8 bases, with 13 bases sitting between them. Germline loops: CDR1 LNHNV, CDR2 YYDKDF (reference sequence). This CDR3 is CATSRDRGVQEKLFF. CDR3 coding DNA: TGTGCCACCAGCAGAGATAGAGGGGTTCAGGAAAAACTGTTTTTT.

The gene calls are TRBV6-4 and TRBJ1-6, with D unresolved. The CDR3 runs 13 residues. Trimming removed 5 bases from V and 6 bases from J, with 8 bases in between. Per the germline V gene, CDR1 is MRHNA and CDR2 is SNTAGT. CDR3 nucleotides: TGTGCCAGCAGTAGGACCGTTAATTCACCCCTCCACTTT. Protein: CASSRTVNSPLHF.

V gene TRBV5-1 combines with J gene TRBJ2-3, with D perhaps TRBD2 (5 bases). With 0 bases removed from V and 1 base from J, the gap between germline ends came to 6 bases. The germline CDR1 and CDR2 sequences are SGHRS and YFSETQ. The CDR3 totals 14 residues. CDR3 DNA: TGCGCCAGCAGCTTGGGACTACGCACAGATACGCAGTATTTT. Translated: CASSLGLRTDTQYF.